This T cell receptor (beta chain) stems from a study of T cells in Graves' hyperthyroidism and ophthalmopathy. Study results and limitations: Ophthalmopathy was identified by the model a median approximately 6.9 months ahead of onset.

Many counts were recorded for this clonotype. What it binds is not known. Amplified TCR beta CDR3 regions came from RNA transcripts. HTBI primers were employed in a first-round RT-PCR of the TCR CDR3. In TCRdb, the multiplex PCR reads were re-called with MiXCR into one record per CDR3 protein. The sample lists nearly 110,000 distinct CDR3 sequences, more than 15% occurring once. Stable disease denoted Graves' hyperthyroidism without ophthalmopathy progression within 18 months. CDR3 length: 13 residues. The J segment lost 7 bases and the V segment lost 1 base, leaving 6 bases of the junction unmatched. Germline CDR1 and CDR2: DFQATT and SNEGSKA (reference sequence).

Specimen: blood. The TCR originated in a woman between 45 and 65 years old with Graves' hyperthyroidism. This chain connects TRBV20-1 to TRBJ2-7; 8 bases match TRBD2. The CDR3 region is CSARVGRAGEQYF. DNA of the CDR3: TGCAGTGCTAGAGTCGGGAGGGCCGGGGAGCAGTACTTC.